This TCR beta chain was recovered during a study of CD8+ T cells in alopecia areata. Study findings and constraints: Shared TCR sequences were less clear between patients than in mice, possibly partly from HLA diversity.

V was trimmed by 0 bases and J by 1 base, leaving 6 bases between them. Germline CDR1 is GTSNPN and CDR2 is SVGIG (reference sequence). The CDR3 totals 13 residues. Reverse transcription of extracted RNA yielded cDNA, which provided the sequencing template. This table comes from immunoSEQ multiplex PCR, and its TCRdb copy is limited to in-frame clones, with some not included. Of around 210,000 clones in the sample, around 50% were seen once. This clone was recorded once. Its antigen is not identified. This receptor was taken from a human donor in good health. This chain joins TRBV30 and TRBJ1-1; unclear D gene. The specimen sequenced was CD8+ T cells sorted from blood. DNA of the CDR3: TGTGCCTGGAGTGTACATGAGAACACTGAAGCTTTCTTT. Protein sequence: CAWSVHENTEAFF.